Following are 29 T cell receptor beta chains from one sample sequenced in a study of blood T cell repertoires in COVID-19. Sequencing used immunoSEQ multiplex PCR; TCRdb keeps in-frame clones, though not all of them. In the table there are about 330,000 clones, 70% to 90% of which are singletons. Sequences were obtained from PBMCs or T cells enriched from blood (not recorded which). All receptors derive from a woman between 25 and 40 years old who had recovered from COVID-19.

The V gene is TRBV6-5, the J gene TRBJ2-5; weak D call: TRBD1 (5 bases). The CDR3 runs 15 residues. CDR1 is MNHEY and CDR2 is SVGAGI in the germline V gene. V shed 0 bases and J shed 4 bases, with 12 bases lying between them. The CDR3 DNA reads TGTGCCAGCAGTTACTCGGACACCACCGGAGAGACCCAGTACTTC. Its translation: CASSYSDTTGETQYF.

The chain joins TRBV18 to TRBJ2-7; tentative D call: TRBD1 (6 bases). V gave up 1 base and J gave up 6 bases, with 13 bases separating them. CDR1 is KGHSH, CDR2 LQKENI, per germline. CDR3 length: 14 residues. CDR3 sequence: CASSPLRGASEQYF. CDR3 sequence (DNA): TGTGCCAGCTCACCACTCAGGGGCGCATCCGAGCAGTACTTC.

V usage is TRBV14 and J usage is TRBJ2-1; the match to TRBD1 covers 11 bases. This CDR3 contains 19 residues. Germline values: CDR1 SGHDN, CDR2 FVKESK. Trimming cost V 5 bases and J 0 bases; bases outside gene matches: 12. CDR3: CASSVRDRGLIGSYNEQFF. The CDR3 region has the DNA TGTGCCAGCAGCGTCCGGGACAGGGGGTTAATAGGCTCCTACAATGAGCAGTTCTTC.

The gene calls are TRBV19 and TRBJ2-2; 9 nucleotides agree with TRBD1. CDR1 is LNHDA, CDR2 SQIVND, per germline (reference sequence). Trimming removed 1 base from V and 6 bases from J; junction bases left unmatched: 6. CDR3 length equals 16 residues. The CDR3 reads CASSIGTGAFAGELFF. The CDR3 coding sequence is TGTGCCAGTAGTATAGGGACAGGGGCTTTCGCCGGGGAGCTGTTTTTT.

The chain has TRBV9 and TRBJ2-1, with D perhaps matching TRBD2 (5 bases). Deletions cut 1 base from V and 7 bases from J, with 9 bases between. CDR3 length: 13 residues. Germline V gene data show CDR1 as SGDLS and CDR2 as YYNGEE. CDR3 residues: CASSVLAGNEQFF. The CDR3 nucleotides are TGTGCCAGCAGCGTACTAGCCGGAAATGAGCAGTTCTTC.

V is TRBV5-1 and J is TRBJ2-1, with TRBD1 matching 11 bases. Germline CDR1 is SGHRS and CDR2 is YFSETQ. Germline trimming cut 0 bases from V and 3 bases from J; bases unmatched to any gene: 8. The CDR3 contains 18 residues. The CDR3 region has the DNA TGCGCCAGCAGCTTGGTTCTAAGCGGGACAGGGGGCTACAATGAGCAGTTCTTC. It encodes CASSLVLSGTGGYNEQFF. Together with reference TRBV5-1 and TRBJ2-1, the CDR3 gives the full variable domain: KAGVTQTPRYLIKTRGQQVTLSCSPISGHRSVSWYQQTPGQGLQFLFEYFSETQRNKGNFPGRFSGRQFSNSRSEMNVSTLELGDSALYLCASSLVLSGTGGYNEQFFGPGTRLTVL.

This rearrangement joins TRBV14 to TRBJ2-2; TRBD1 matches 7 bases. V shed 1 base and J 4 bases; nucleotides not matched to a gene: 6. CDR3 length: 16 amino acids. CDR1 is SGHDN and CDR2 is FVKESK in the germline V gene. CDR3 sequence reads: CASSQGQGKGTGELFF. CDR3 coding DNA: TGTGCCAGCAGCCAAGGACAGGGTAAAGGCACCGGGGAGCTGTTTTTT.

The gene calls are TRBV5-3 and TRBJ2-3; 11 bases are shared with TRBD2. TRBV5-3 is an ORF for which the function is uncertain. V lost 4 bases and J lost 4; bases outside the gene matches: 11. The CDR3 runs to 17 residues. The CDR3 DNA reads TGTGCCAGAAGCCCTCGGGCTAGCGGGGGGAGAGCAGATACGCAGTATTTT. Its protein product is CARSPRASGGRADTQYF.

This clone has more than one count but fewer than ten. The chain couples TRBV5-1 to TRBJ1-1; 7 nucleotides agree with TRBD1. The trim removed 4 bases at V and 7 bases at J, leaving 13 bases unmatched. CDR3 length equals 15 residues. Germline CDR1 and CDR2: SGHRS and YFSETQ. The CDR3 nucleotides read TGCGCCAGCAGCCTGGACCCACAGGGGTTGGGTGAAGCTTTCTTT. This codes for CASSLDPQGLGEAFF.

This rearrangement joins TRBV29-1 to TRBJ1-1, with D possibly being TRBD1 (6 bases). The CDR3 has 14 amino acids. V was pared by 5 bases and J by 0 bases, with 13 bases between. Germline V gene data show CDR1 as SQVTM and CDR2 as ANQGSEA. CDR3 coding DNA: TGCAGCGTTAGGCCACAGGGACTGAACACTGAAGCTTTCTTT. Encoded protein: CSVRPQGLNTEAFF.

The DNA for the CDR3 is TGTGCCAGCAGCTTAGCGGCCACTGAAGCTTTCTTT. Translation: CASSLAATEAFF. The chain combines TRBV7-9 with TRBJ1-1; D is undetermined. The CDR3 is 12 amino acids. Trimming removed 0 bases from V and 4 bases from J, with 3 bases in between. The germline V gene encodes CDR1 SEHNR and CDR2 FQNEAQ (reference sequence).

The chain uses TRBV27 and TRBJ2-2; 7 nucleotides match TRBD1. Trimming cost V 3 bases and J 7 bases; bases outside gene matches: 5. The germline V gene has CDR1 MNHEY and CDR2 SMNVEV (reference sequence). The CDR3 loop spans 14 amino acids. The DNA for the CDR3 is TGTGCCAGCAGTTTTGGGACAGTGGGCGGGGAGCTGTTTTTT. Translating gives CASSFGTVGGELFF.

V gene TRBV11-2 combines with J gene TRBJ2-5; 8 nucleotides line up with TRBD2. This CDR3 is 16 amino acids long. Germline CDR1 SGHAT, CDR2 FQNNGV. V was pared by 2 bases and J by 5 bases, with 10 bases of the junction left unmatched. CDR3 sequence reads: CASSLSGGGNLETQYF. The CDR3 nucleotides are TGTGCCAGCAGCTTATCAGGCGGGGGGAATCTCGAGACCCAGTACTTC.

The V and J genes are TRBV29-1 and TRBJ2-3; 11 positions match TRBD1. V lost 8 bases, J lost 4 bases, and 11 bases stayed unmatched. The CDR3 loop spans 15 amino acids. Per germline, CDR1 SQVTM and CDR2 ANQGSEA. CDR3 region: CSLLAGTGGPDTQYF. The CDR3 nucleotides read TGCAGCTTACTCGCCGGGACAGGGGGACCAGATACGCAGTATTTT.

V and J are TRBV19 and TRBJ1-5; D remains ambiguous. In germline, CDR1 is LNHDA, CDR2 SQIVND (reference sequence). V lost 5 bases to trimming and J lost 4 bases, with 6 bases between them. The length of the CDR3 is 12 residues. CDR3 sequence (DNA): TGTGCCAGTAGTCAGATTAATCAGCCCCAGCATTTT. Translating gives CASSQINQPQHF.

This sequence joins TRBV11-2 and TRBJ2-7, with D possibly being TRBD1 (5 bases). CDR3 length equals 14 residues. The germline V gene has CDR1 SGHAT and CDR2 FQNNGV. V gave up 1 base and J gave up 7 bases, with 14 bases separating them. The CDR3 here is CASSLVIQGREQYF. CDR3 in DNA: TGTGCCAGCAGCTTAGTCATCCAGGGTCGGGAGCAGTACTTC.

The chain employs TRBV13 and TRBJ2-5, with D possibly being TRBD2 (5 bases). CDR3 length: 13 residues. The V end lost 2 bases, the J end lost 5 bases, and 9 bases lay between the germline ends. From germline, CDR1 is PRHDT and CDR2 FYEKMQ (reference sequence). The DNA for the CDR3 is TGTGCCAGCAGCTTACGAGGGCGGGAGACCCAGTACTTC. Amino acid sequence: CASSLRGRETQYF.

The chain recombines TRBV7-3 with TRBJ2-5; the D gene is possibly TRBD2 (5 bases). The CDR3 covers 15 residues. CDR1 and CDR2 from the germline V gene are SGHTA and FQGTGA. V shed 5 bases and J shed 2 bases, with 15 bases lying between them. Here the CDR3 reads CASSAQPGSQETQYF. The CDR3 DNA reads TGTGCCAGCAGCGCCCAACCGGGGTCACAAGAGACCCAGTACTTC.

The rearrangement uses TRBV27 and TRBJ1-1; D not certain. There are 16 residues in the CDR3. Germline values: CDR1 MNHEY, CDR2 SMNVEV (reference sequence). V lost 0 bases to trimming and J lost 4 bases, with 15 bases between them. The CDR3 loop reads CASSLSLTYGGTEAFF. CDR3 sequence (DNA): TGTGCCAGCAGTTTATCCTTAACCTATGGCGGCACTGAAGCTTTCTTT.

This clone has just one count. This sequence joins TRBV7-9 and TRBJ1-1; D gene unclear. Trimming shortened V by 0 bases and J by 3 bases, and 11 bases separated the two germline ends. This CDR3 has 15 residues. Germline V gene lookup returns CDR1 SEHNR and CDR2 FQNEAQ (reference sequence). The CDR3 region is CASSLATGDDTEAFF. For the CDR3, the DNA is TGTGCCAGCAGCTTAGCTACCGGGGATGACACTGAAGCTTTCTTT. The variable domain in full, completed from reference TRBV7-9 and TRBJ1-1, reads DTGVSQNPRHKITKRGQNVTFRCDPISEHNRLYWYRQTLGQGPEFLTYFQNEAQLEKSRLLSDRFSAERPKGSFSTLEIQRTEQGDSAMYLCASSLATGDDTEAFFGQGTRLTVV.

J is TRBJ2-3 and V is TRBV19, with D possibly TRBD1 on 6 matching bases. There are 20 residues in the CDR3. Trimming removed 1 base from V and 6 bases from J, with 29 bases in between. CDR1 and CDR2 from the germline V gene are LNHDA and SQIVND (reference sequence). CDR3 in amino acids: CASSIALAPRTVHRGDTQYF. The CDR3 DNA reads TGTGCCAGTAGTATAGCTCTGGCCCCTAGGACAGTTCATAGGGGTGATACGCAGTATTTT.

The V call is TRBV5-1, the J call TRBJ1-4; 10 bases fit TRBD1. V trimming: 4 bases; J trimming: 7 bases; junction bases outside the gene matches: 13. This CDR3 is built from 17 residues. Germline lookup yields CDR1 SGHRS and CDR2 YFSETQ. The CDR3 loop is CASSPWTGGNVIEKLFF. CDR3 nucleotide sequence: TGCGCCAGCAGCCCTTGGACAGGGGGAAATGTGATTGAAAAACTGTTTTTT. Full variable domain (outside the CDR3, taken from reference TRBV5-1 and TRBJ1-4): KAGVTQTPRYLIKTRGQQVTLSCSPISGHRSVSWYQQTPGQGLQFLFEYFSETQRNKGNFPGRFSGRQFSNSRSEMNVSTLELGDSALYLCASSPWTGGNVIEKLFFGSGTQLSVL.

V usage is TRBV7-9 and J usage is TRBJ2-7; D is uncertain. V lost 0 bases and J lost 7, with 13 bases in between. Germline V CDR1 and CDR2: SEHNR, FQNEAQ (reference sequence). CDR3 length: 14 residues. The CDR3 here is CASSLADSKREQYF. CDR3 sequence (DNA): TGTGCCAGCAGCTTAGCCGACTCCAAACGTGAGCAGTACTTC.

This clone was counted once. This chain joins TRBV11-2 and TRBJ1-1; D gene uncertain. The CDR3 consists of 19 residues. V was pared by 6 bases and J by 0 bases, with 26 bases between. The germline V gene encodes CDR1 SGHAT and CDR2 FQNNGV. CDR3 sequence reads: CASSKGLGRPGSMNTEAFF. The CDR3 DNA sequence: TGTGCCAGCAGTAAAGGACTCGGACGTCCGGGGAGCATGAACACTGAAGCTTTCTTT.

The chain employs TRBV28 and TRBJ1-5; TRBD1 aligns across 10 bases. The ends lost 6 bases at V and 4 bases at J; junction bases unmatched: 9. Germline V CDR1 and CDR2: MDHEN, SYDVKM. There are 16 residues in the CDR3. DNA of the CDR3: TGTGCCAGCAGACGCGTTCGGACAGGGGGTAATCAGCCCCAGCATTTT. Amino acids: CASRRVRTGGNQPQHF.

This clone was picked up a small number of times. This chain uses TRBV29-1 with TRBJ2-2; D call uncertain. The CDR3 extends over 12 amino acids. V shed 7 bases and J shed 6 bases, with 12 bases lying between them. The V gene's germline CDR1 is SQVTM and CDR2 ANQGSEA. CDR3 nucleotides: TGCAGCGCGAGAGAAGTCGCCGGGGAGCTGTTTTTT. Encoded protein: CSAREVAGELFF.

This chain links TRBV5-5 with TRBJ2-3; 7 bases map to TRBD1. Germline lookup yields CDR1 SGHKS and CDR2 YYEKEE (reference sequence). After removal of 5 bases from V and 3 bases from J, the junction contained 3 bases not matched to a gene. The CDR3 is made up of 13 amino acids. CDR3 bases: TGTGCCAGCAGGACAGGGTTAACAGATACGCAGTATTTT. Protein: CASRTGLTDTQYF.

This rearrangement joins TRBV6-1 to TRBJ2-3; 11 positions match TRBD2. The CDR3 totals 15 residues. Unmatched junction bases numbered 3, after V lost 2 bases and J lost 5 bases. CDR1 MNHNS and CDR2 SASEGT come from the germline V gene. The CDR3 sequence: CASSENTSGGDTQYF. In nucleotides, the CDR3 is TGTGCCAGCAGTGAAAATACTAGCGGGGGAGATACGCAGTATTTT.

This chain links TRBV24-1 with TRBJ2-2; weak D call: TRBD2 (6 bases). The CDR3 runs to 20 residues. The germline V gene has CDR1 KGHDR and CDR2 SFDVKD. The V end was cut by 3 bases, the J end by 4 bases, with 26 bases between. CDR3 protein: CATSDTLSLVRRGGTGELFF. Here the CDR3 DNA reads TGTGCCACCAGTGATACCCTATCGCTGGTGAGGAGGGGAGGCACCGGGGAGCTGTTTTTT.